The present T cell receptor delta chain was sequenced within a study of γδ T cells in repeated Plasmodium falciparum infection. Study overall: Age- and gender-matched Australian children served as comparison for malaria-exposed Malian children. Sampling occurred at baseline, pre-infection for selected infections, and 21 days post-infection. Malian gammadelta TCRs were studied during no-transmission periods and across acute malaria episodes. Broader study findings: Vdelta2-negative gammadelta repertoires appeared less diverse and less shared in Malian than Australian children.

The CDR3 is 21 residues long. Per the germline V gene, CDR1 is TSWWSYY and CDR2 is QGS. V gave up 2 bases and J gave up 10 bases; unmatched junction bases: 28. Gammadelta T cells were flow-sorted from PBMC into Vgamma9/Vdelta2+ and Vdelta2-negative populations for bulk analysis. TCRdb reapplied CATT to the multiplex PCR reads. The sample consists of 85,000 to 90,000 delta-chain clones, about 1.5% of them appearing once. This clone was counted between two and nine times. What it binds is not known. Since a much larger clone is just one base distant, this may be a read error. The origin of this receptor is a pool of human donors (malaria-infected and uninfected, not separated). Sequencing was done on a sample of gamma-delta T cells from blood. The rearrangement links TRDV1 to TRDJ1, with 10 bases fitting TRDD3. Written as DNA, the CDR3 is TGTGCTCTTGGGGAAAGGAACCCGTTTTCTAGGGGGATACGCATAAATCCACGACTCATCTTT. Residues: CALGERNPFSRGIRINPRLIF.